One and the same sample provided the 23 T cell receptor beta chains below, sequenced in a study of blood T cell repertoires in COVID-19. TCRdb's copy holds only in-frame clones and misses some; the assay was immunoSEQ multiplex PCR. The repertoire holds 100,000 to 130,000 clones, with 88% as singletons. The specimen was peripheral blood. These receptors were taken from a human donor in a cohort sampled during active COVID-19.

The V call is TRBV7-9, the J call TRBJ2-3; 7 nucleotides match TRBD2. CDR1 and CDR2 (germline): SEHNR, FQNEAQ (reference sequence). This CDR3 region has 14 residues. V lost 1 base, J lost 5 bases, and 3 bases stayed unmatched. CDR3 protein: CASSLGVAGDTQYF. Written as DNA, the CDR3 is TGTGCCAGCAGCTTAGGGGTAGCGGGAGATACGCAGTATTTT. Supplemented by reference TRBV7-9 and TRBJ2-3, the full variable domain reads DTGVSQNPRHKITKRGQNVTFRCDPISEHNRLYWYRQTLGQGPEFLTYFQNEAQLEKSRLLSDRFSAERPKGSFSTLEIQRTEQGDSAMYLCASSLGVAGDTQYFGPGTRLTVL.

This chain connects TRBV19 to TRBJ2-7, with D perhaps matching TRBD2 (6 bases). The CDR3 has 13 residues. V shed 4 bases and J shed 1 base, with 8 bases lying between them. The germline V gene has CDR1 LNHDA and CDR2 SQIVND (reference sequence). CDR3 protein: CASSNRGSYEQYF. The CDR3 DNA is TGTGCCAGTAGTAACCGGGGGTCCTACGAGCAGTACTTC.

This chain joins TRBV28 and TRBJ2-1, with 16 bases aligning to TRBD2. This CDR3 spans 15 amino acids. The junction had 4 bases not matched to a gene; V was cut back by 6 bases and J by 8 bases. Germline V gene data show CDR1 as MDHEN and CDR2 as SYDVKM. The CDR3 nucleotides are TGTGCCAGCAGGGGACTAGCGGGGGGGCCCGATGAGCAGTTCTTC. It specifies CASRGLAGGPDEQFF.

The chain carries TRBV7-9 and TRBJ2-3; 9 nucleotides match TRBD2. The CDR3 loop spans 16 amino acids. Germline loops: CDR1 SEHNR, CDR2 FQNEAQ (reference sequence). Trimming took 5 bases from V and 3 from J; bases not matched to a gene: 9. DNA of the CDR3: TGTGCCAGCAGCCCCAGGGGCGGGAGGGTGACAGATACGCAGTATTTT. It is translated as CASSPRGGRVTDTQYF.

The chain has TRBV14 and TRBJ2-1, with D tentatively TRBD2 (6 bases). Germline CDR1 reads SGHDN; CDR2 reads FVKESK. The CDR3 sequence is 17 residues long. V lost 1 base, J lost 4 bases, and 17 bases lay in between. CDR3 protein: CASSQAPWRGYYNEQFF. In nucleotides, the CDR3 is TGTGCCAGCAGCCAAGCCCCCTGGCGGGGCTATTACAATGAGCAGTTCTTC.

The J gene is TRBJ1-3, the V gene TRBV7-9; D perhaps matches TRBD1 (5 bases). The V end lost 3 bases, the J end lost 0 bases, and 6 bases lay between the germline ends. The CDR3 is made up of 14 amino acids. Germline CDR1 SEHNR, CDR2 FQNEAQ (reference sequence). The CDR3 is CASSFDSSGNTIYF. The CDR3, as DNA: TGTGCCAGCAGCTTTGACAGCTCTGGAAACACCATATATTTT.

The chain has TRBV11-2 and TRBJ1-5; D might be TRBD1 (5 bases). From germline, CDR1 is SGHAT and CDR2 FQNNGV. V gave up 3 bases and J gave up 0 bases, with 6 bases separating them. The CDR3 totals 14 residues. CDR3 sequence reads: CASSFDSSNQPQHF. The CDR3 DNA is TGTGCCAGCAGCTTCGACAGTAGCAATCAGCCCCAGCATTTT.

The chain recombines TRBV6-5 with TRBJ2-1, with D perhaps TRBD1 (5 bases). The CDR3 is made up of 13 amino acids. Germline CDR1 and CDR2: MNHEY and SVGAGI. Deletions cut 7 bases from V and 5 bases from J, with 12 bases between. CDR3 loop: CASIIQGNNEQFF. CDR3 sequence (DNA): TGTGCCAGCATTATCCAGGGAAACAATGAGCAGTTCTTC.

This clone appeared a single time. This chain connects TRBV4-2 to TRBJ2-4; 10 bases map to TRBD2. V shed 0 bases and J 5 bases; nucleotides not matched to a gene: 4. The germline V gene has CDR1 LGHNA and CDR2 YNFKEQ. The CDR3 extends over 16 amino acids. For the CDR3, the DNA is TGTGCCAGCAGCCAAGATGTAGCGGGAGGTGAAAACATTCAGTACTTC. Protein product: CASSQDVAGGENIQYF.

This rearrangement joins TRBV6-6 to TRBJ2-1; 11 bases line up with TRBD2. This CDR3 is built from 15 residues. V gave up 6 bases and J gave up 7 bases; unmatched junction bases: 8. The germline V gene encodes CDR1 MNHNY and CDR2 SVGAGI (reference sequence). In DNA form, the CDR3 reads TGTGCCAGCAGCCACGCGCTAGCGGGAGGTAATGAGCAGTTCTTC. Protein product: CASSHALAGGNEQFF.

The rearrangement joins TRBV12-3 or TRBV12-4 to TRBJ2-3, with a tentative D call TRBD2 (6 bases). The CDR3 length is 13 residues. Trimming pared 7 bases from V and 4 bases from J, leaving 12 bases between. The CDR3 sequence: CASNFLAADTQYF. CDR3 coding DNA: TGTGCCAGCAATTTTTTAGCGGCAGATACGCAGTATTTT.

In its sample, this clone was seen a few times. V gene TRBV6-5 combines with J gene TRBJ1-5; D unclear. The CDR3 runs 13 residues. The V gene lost 0 bases and the J gene lost 3 bases, with 3 bases spanning the gap. Germline values: CDR1 MNHEY, CDR2 SVGAGI. CDR3 sequence (DNA): TGTGCCAGCAGTTACTCTAACAATCAGCCCCAGCATTTT. This encodes CASSYSNNQPQHF.

The J gene is TRBJ1-5, the V gene TRBV6-6; 11 nucleotides agree with TRBD1. The J segment lost 7 bases and the V segment lost 7 bases, leaving 12 bases of the junction unmatched. Germline assignment: CDR1 MNHNY and CDR2 SVGAGI (reference sequence). The CDR3 is made up of 16 amino acids. The CDR3 DNA sequence: TGTGCCAGCAACCAAAGCGGGGACAGGGGGAAACAGCCCCAGCATTTT. This translates into CASNQSGDRGKQPQHF.

The V call is TRBV3-1 (or the pseudogene TRBV3-2), the J call TRBJ2-3; TRBD1 matches 12 bases. Germline V CDR1 and CDR2: LGHDT, YNNKEL (reference sequence). The junction had 7 bases not matched to a gene; V was cut back by 4 bases and J by 5 bases. This CDR3 contains 16 residues. The chain's CDR3 is CASSRVGQGAQDTQYF. In DNA, the CDR3 is TGTGCCAGCAGCCGGGTGGGACAGGGGGCGCAAGATACGCAGTATTTT.

The gene calls are TRBV7-9 and TRBJ1-5; no definite D call. Per the germline V gene, CDR1 is SEHNR and CDR2 is FQNEAQ (reference sequence). CDR3 length: 15 residues. V lost 4 bases to trimming and J lost 0 bases, with 10 bases between them. As DNA, the CDR3 is TGTGCCAGCAGCTCGGCGGTTAATAGCAATCAGCCCCAGCATTTT. Protein product: CASSSAVNSNQPQHF. Filled out from reference TRBV7-9 and TRBJ1-5, the complete variable domain reads DTGVSQNPRHKITKRGQNVTFRCDPISEHNRLYWYRQTLGQGPEFLTYFQNEAQLEKSRLLSDRFSAERPKGSFSTLEIQRTEQGDSAMYLCASSSAVNSNQPQHFGDGTRLSIL.

Here the CDR3 DNA reads TGTGCCAGCAGGCCAGCGGGAGGGGAGACCCAGTACTTC. Amino acid sequence: CASRPAGGETQYF. V usage is TRBV7-3 and J usage is TRBJ2-5; TRBD2 aligns across 10 bases. Losses at the gene ends were 6 bases for V and 5 bases for J; bases not matched to a gene: 3. CDR1 and CDR2 (germline): SGHTA, FQGTGA. The CDR3 is 13 amino acids.

This chain connects TRBV25-1 to TRBJ2-3; tentatively, D is TRBD1 (7 bases). V was clipped by 11 bases and J by 4 bases, with 22 bases between them. The CDR3 is 15 amino acids. Germline-derived CDR1 and CDR2 are MGHDK and SYGVNS. Here the CDR3 reads CADIYPQGGADTQYF. The CDR3 coding sequence is TGTGCCGACATATATCCCCAGGGGGGCGCAGATACGCAGTATTTT. The complete variable domain, with remaining parts taken from reference TRBV25-1 and TRBJ2-3, reads EADIYQTPRYLVIGTGKKITLECSQTMGHDKMYWYQQDPGMELHLIHYSYGVNSTEKGDLSSESTVSRIRTEHFPLTLESARPSHTSQYLCADIYPQGGADTQYFGPGTRLTVL.

The chain joins TRBV2 to TRBJ1-1; the D gene is possibly TRBD1 (5 bases). Germline lookup yields CDR1 SNHLY and CDR2 FYNNEI. The CDR3 covers 13 residues. V was pared by 8 bases and J by 5 bases, with 15 bases between. CDR3 nucleotides: TGTGCCAGCGCGAATGTTGCAGGGACTGAAGCTTTCTTT. It is translated as CASANVAGTEAFF.

The chain recombines TRBV6-1 with TRBJ1-1; D possibly corresponds to TRBD1 (5 bases). There are 14 residues in the CDR3. In germline, CDR1 is MNHNS, CDR2 SASEGT. V dropped 3 bases and J dropped 1 base, with 9 bases sitting between them. CDR3 in DNA: TGTGCCAGCAGTGAGTGGCAGGGGAACACTGAAGCTTTCTTT. Protein: CASSEWQGNTEAFF.

This clone was seen just once. The V and J genes are TRBV28 and TRBJ1-2; D is perhaps TRBD1 (6 bases). V was cut by 9 bases and J by 0 bases, with 20 bases left in between. Germline-derived CDR1 and CDR2 are MDHEN and SYDVKM. The CDR3 consists of 16 residues. This CDR3 is CASGRGPPWTNYGYTF. For the CDR3, the DNA is TGTGCCAGTGGCAGGGGACCACCTTGGACTAACTATGGCTACACCTTC.

J is TRBJ2-5 and V is TRBV5-1; TRBD2 aligns across 7 bases. Germline V gene data show CDR1 as SGHRS and CDR2 as YFSETQ. The CDR3 is made up of 16 amino acids. V gave up 2 bases and J gave up 1 base; unmatched junction bases: 8. The CDR3 region has the DNA TGCGCCAGCAGCTTTGGGGGTAGCGGGCTCCAAGAGACCCAGTACTTC. It specifies CASSFGGSGLQETQYF.

This clone showed up just a few times. The J gene is TRBJ2-7, the V gene TRBV14, with TRBD1 identical over 7 bases. Germline CDR1 is SGHDN and CDR2 is FVKESK. The CDR3 is 15 residues long. The trim removed 5 bases at V and 1 base at J, leaving 8 bases unmatched. CDR3 amino acids: CASSVHPGQSYEQYF. The CDR3 DNA reads as TGTGCCAGCAGCGTCCACCCGGGACAGTCCTACGAGCAGTACTTC.

The CDR3 is CASKTQGDSNQPQHF. Written as DNA, the CDR3 is TGTGCCAGTAAAACCCAGGGGGATAGCAATCAGCCCCAGCATTTT. The chain recombines TRBV19 with TRBJ1-5; TRBD1 agrees at 7 bases. Trimming at V came to 7 bases and at J to 0 bases, leaving 6 bases not matched to a gene. The CDR3 covers 15 residues. The germline V gene has CDR1 LNHDA and CDR2 SQIVND (reference sequence).